This is a list of T cell receptor beta chains from one sample in a study of blood T cell repertoires in COVID-19. TCRdb's table, derived via immunoSEQ multiplex PCR, lists solely in-frame clones and lacks some. Of about 42,000 clones listed, almost 95% were seen once; the top ten hold under 9.5%. Input material: peripheral blood. The source of these receptors is a man aged 50 to 59 with active COVID-19. The CDR3 runs from the conserved cysteine through the conserved F or W. The order of the fields is V gene, CDR3 length, clone size, J gene, D gene, CDR3 protein, CDR3 DNA. D genes are given only for firm matches. Expanded clones get a size class; other rows say once, few or many, or leave the size out.

>TRBV15|14|.|TRBJ1-1|.
CATSRELWNTEAFF
TGTGCCACCAGCAGAGAATTATGGAACACTGAAGCTTTCTTT
>TRBV19|13|.|TRBJ2-2|.
CASSIGDTGELFF
TGTGCCAGTAGTATCGGGGATACCGGGGAGCTGTTTTTT
>TRBV24-1|13|.|TRBJ1-2|TRBD1
CATSDFVQGPYTF
TGTGCCACCAGTGATTTTGTACAGGGGCCCTACACCTTC
>TRBV27|16|once|TRBJ1-5|TRBD1
CASSSIDRGLNQPQHF
TGTGCCAGCAGCTCCATAGACAGGGGGCTCAATCAGCCCCAGCATTTT
>TRBV9|15|.|TRBJ2-5|.
CASSAGGGPQETQYF
TGTGCCAGCAGCGCGGGGGGCGGGCCCCAAGAGACCCAGTACTTC
>TRBV19|16|.|TRBJ2-2|.
CASSISRQIYTGELFF
TGTGCCAGTAGTATAAGCCGACAGATATACACCGGGGAGCTGTTTTTT
>TRBV5-6|16|.|TRBJ1-5|TRBD1
CASSLSDRGINQPQHF
TGTGCCAGCAGCCTCAGCGACAGGGGGATCAATCAGCCCCAGCATTTT
>TRBV18|17|.|TRBJ1-5|.
CASSPPGTLQGNQPQHF
TGTGCCAGCTCACCACCTGGGACGCTACAGGGAAACCAGCCCCAGCATTTT
>TRBV27|16|.|TRBJ2-7|TRBD1
CASSLSAGTGPTKQYF
TGTGCCAGCAGTTTATCGGCCGGGACAGGTCCTACGAAGCAGTACTTC
>TRBV6-1|17|.|TRBJ1-5|.
CASSGSRTAYSNQPQHF
TGTGCCAGCAGTGGGTCCAGGACAGCTTATAGCAATCAGCCCCAGCATTTT
>TRBV9|15|.|TRBJ2-1|TRBD2
CASSVGGLAGNEQFF
TGTGCCAGCAGCGTAGGGGGACTAGCGGGCAATGAGCAGTTCTTC
>TRBV7-9|17|.|TRBJ1-5|TRBD1
CASSFFSGAGGNQPQHF
TGTGCCAGCAGCTTCTTTAGTGGGGCAGGGGGGAATCAGCCCCAGCATTTT
>TRBV30|12|.|TRBJ1-3|.
CAWGLSGNTIYF
TGTGCCTGGGGGTTATCTGGAAACACCATATATTTT
>TRBV7-9|13|.|TRBJ1-2|TRBD1
CASSGGTDYGYTF
TGTGCCAGCAGCGGCGGGACAGACTATGGCTACACCTTC
>TRBV7-2|17|once|TRBJ1-2|TRBD1
CASSSPGPRTGLSGYTF
TGTGCCAGCAGCTCCCCGGGACCGAGGACAGGGTTAAGCGGCTACACCTTC
>TRBV10-3|13|.|TRBJ2-1|.
CAISPSRAELTIF
TGTGCCATCAGTCCGAGCAGGGCCGAGCTTACTATCTTC